This T cell receptor (beta chain) was retrieved from a study of blood T cells in healthy people across ages. The use of a sample-barcoded 5' primer and a J-beta primer mix characterized a second PCR of roughly 7 to 12 cycles. A template-switch adaptor containing 12 random nucleotides labeled each cDNA molecule. TCRdb re-derived calls from the 5' RACE reads in MiXCR, one entry per CDR3 protein. The table records approximately 810,000 distinct CDR3 sequences, 25% to 35% of them present only once. Study-wide results and caveats: Both higher diversity and more naive CD4+ cells marked long-lived donors when set against aged donors.

The germline CDR1 and CDR2 sequences are SGHNT and YYREEE (reference sequence). The CDR3 contains 15 residues. Trimming took 0 bases from V and 3 from J, leaving 9 bases between them. In its sample, this clonotype was seen a few times. Its antigen is as yet unknown. The sample was blood. The V call is TRBV5-4, the J call TRBJ2-2; no definite D call. The source is a woman older than 75 in good health. The CDR3 region has the DNA TGTGCCAGCAGCTTGGCCGTAACGCACACCGGGGAGCTGTTTTTT. Amino acids: CASSLAVTHTGELFF.